Sequencing of this TCR beta chain was carried out in a study of T cell repertoires in cytomegalovirus infection. Whole-study findings and limits: HLA-C-restricted CMV clonotypes gave the most frequent clonotype in two of eight donors.

Using its own MiXCR run on the reads, TCRdb lists one record per CDR3 protein. The sample shows some 900,000 distinct CDR3 sequences, 30% to 35% of them seen only once. V shed 6 bases, J shed 3 bases, and the junction held 8 bases outside the gene matches. The CDR3 consists of 15 residues. CDR1 is MNHEY and CDR2 is SVGEGT in the germline V gene. Concerning this clonotype: Its target is not known.

This TCR came from a human donor in good health (CMV status not recorded). Some clones in this sample may be carry-over from other donors' samples. This rearrangement joins TRBV6-2 or TRBV6-3 to TRBJ1-5; TRBD1 matches at 7 bases. The sequencing here drew on cultured CD8+ T cells from PBMCs, taken from culture after CMV antigen stimulation. CDR3 nucleotides: TGTGCCAGCAGAACCGACAGGGATCTCAATCAGCCCCAGCATTTT. It codes for CASRTDRDLNQPQHF.